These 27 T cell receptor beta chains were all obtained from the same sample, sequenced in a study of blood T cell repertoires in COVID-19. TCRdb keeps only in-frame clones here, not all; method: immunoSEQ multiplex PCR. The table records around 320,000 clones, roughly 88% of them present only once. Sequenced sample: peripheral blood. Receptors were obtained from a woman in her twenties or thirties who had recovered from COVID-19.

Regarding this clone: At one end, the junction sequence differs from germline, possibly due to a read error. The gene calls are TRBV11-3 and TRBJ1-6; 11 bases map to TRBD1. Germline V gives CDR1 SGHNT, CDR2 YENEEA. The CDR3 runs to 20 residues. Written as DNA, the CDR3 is TGTGCCAGCAGCTTTTACCCACTCCGCTTTGTTCCGACTACCGGGACAGGGGGATGCTTT. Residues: CASSFYPLRFVPTTGTGGCF.

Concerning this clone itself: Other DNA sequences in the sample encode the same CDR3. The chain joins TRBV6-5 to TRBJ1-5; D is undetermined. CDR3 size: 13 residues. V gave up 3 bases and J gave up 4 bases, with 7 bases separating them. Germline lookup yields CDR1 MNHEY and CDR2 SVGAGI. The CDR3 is CASSYGGNQPQHF. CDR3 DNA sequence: TGTGCCAGCAGTTATGGCGGGAATCAGCCCCAGCATTTT.

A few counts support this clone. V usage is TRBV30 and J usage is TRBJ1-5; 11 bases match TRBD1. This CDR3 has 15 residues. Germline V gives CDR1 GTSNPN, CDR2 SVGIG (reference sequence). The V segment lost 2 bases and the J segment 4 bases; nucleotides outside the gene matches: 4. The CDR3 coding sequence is TGTGCCTGGAGTTACGGGACAGGGGGAAATCAGCCCCAGCATTTT. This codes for CAWSYGTGGNQPQHF.

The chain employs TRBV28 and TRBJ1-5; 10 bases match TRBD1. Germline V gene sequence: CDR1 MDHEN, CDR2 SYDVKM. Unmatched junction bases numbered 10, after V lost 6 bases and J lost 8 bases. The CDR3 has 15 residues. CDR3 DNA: TGTGCCAGCAGGAACGACAGGGGGCCCCGCGAGCCCCAGCATTTT. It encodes CASRNDRGPREPQHF. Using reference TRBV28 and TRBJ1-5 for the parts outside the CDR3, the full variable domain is DVKVTQSSRYLVKRTGEKVFLECVQDMDHENMFWYRQDPGLGLRLIYFSYDVKMKEKGDIPEGYSVSREKKERFSLILESASTNQTSMYLCASRNDRGPREPQHFGDGTRLSIL.

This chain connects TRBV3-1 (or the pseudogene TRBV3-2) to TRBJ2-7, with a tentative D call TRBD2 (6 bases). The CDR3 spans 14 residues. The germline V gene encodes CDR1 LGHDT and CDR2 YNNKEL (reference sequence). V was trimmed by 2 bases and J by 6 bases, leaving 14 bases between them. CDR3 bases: TGTGCCAGCAGCCAACGGGGGTCCCCCTCCGAGCAGTACTTC. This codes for CASSQRGSPSEQYF.

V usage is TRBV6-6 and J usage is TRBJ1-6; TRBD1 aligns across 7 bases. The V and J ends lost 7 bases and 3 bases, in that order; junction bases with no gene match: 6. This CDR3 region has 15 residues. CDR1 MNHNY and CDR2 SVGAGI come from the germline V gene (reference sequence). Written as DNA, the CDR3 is TGTGCCAGCATCCGACAGGGCGACTATAATTCACCCCTCCACTTT. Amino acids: CASIRQGDYNSPLHF.

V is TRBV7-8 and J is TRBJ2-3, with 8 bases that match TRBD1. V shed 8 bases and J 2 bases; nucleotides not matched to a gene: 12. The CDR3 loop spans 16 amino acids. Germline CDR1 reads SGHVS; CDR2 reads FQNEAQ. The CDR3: CASAQGGGGPTDTQYF. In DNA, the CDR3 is TGTGCCAGCGCACAGGGGGGAGGAGGGCCCACAGATACGCAGTATTTT.

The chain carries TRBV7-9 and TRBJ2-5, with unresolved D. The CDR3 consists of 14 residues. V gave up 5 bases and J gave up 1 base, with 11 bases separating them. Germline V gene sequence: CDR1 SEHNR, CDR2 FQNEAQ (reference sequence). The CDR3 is CASSTRDTQETQYF. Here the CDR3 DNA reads TGTGCCAGCAGCACCCGAGACACCCAAGAGACCCAGTACTTC.

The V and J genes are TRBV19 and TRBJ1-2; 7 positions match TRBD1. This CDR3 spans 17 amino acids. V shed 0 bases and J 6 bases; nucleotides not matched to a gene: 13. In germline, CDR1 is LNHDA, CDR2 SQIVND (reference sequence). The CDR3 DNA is TGTGCCAGTAGTATAGATGGACAAGGGGGCGTCTTGCATGGCTACACCTTC. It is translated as CASSIDGQGGVLHGYTF.

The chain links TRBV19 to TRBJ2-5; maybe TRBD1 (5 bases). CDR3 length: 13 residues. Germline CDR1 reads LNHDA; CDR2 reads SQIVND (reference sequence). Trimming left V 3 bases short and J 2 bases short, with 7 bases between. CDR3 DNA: TGTGCCAGTAGTATGGGGCAGCAAGAGACCCAGTACTTC. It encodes CASSMGQQETQYF.

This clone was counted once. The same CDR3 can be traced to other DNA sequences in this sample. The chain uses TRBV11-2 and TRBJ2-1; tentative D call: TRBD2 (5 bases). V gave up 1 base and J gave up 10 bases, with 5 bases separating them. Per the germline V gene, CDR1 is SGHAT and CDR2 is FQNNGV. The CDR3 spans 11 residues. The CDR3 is CASSLGGEQFF. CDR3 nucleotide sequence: TGTGCCAGCAGCTTAGGCGGGGAGCAGTTCTTC.

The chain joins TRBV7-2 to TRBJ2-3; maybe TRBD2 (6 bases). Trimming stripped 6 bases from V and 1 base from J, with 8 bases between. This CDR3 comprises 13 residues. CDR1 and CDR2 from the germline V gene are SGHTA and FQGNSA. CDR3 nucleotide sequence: TGTGCCAGCAGTCGGAGGGGCACAGATACGCAGTATTTT. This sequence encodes CASSRRGTDTQYF.

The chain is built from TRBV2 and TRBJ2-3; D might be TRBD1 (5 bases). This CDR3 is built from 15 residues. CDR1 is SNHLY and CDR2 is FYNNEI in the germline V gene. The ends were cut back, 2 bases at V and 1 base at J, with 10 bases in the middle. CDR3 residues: CASSEQGQGTDTQYF. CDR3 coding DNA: TGTGCCAGCAGTGAACAGGGCCAGGGCACAGATACGCAGTATTTT.

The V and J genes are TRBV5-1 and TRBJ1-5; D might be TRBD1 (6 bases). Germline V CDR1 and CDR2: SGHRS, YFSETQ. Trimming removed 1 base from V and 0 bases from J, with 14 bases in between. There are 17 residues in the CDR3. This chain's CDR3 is CASSLTGRENSNQPQHF. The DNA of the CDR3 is TGCGCCAGCAGCTTGACAGGGCGAGAGAATAGCAATCAGCCCCAGCATTTT.

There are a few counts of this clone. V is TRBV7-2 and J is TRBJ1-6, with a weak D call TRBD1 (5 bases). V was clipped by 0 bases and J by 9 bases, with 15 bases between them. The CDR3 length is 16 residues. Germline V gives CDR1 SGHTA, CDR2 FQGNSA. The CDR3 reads CASSLAQGASRSPLHF. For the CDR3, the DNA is TGTGCCAGCAGCTTAGCGCAAGGGGCTAGTCGTTCACCCCTCCACTTT.

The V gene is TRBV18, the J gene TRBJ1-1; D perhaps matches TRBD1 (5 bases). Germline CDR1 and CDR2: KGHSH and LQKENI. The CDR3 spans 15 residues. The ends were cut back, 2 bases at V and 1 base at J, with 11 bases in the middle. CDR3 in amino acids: CASSPFQGRNTEAFF. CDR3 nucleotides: TGTGCCAGCTCACCATTCCAGGGCAGGAACACTGAAGCTTTCTTT.

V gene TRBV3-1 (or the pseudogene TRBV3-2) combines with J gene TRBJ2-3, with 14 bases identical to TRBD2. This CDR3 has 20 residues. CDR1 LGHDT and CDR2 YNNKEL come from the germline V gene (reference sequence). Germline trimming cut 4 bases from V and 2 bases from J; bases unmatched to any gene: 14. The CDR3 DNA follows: TGTGCCAGCAGCCCAGAGTTGGGACTAGCGGGGGAATACAACACAGATACGCAGTATTTT. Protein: CASSPELGLAGEYNTDTQYF.

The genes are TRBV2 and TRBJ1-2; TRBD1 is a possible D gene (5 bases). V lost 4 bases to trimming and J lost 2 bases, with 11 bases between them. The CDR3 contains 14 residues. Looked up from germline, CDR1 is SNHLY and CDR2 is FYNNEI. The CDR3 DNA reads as TGTGCCAGCAGTGGGAACCCAGGGAACTATGGCTACACCTTC. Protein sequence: CASSGNPGNYGYTF. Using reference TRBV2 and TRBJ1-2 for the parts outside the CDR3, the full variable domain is EPEVTQTPSHQVTQMGQEVILRCVPISNHLYFYWYRQILGQKVEFLVSFYNNEISEKSEIFDDQFSVERPDGSNFTLKIRSTKLEDSAMYFCASSGNPGNYGYTFGSGTRLTVV.

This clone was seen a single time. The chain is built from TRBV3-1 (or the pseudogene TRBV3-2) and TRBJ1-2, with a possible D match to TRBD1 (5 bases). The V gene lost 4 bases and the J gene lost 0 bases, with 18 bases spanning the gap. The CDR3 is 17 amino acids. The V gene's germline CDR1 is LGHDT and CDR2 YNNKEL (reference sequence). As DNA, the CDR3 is TGTGCCAGCAGCCCTATACGGGGGACCTCATCTAACTATGGCTACACCTTC. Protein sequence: CASSPIRGTSSNYGYTF.

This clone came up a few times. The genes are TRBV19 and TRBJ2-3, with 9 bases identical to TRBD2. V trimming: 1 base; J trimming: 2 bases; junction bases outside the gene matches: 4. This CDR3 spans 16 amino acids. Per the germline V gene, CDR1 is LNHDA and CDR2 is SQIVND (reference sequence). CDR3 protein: CASSIGLAGFTDTQYF. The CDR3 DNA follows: TGTGCCAGTAGTATAGGTCTAGCGGGGTTCACAGATACGCAGTATTTT.

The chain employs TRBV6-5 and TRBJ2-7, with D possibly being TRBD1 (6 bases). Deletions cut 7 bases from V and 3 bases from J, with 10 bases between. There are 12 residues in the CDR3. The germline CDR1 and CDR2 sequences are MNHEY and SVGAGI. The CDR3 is CASTKDSYEQYF. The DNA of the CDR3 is TGTGCCAGCACTAAGGACAGCTACGAGCAGTACTTC.

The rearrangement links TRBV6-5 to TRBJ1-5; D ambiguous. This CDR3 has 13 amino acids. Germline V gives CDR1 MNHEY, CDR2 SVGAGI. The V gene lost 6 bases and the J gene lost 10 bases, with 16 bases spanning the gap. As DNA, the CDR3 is TGTGCCAGCAGAAGAACATCGCTAGACCCCCAGCATTTT. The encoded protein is CASRRTSLDPQHF.

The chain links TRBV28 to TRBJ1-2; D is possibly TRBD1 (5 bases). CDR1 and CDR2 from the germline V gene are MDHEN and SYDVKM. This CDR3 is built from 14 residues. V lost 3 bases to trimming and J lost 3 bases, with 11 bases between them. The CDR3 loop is CASSFQGSHYGYTF. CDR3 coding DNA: TGTGCCAGCAGTTTTCAGGGCAGCCACTATGGCTACACCTTC.

As DNA, the CDR3 is TGTGCCAGCTCACCAATACCAGGGTGGGAAGGTGGCTACACCTTC. Amino acids: CASSPIPGWEGGYTF. V is TRBV18 and J is TRBJ1-2; tentatively, D is TRBD1 (5 bases). V dropped 2 bases and J dropped 7 bases, with 17 bases sitting between them. The CDR3 is 15 amino acids. Germline V gene sequence: CDR1 KGHSH, CDR2 LQKENI.

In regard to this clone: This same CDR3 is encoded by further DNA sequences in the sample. CDR3 protein: CAWSVAGSQPQHF. The DNA of the CDR3 is TGTGCCTGGAGTGTTGCGGGTTCTCAGCCCCAGCATTTT. V is TRBV30 and J is TRBJ1-5; no definite D call. The CDR3 runs to 13 residues. The ends were cut back, 0 bases at V and 6 bases at J, with 9 bases in the middle. The germline gives CDR1 GTSNPN, CDR2 SVGIG (reference sequence).

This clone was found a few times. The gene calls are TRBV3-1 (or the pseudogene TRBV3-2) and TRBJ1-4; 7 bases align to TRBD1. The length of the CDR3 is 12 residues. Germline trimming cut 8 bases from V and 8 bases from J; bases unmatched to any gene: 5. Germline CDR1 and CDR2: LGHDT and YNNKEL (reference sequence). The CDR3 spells CASLSRGEKLFF. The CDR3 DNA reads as TGTGCCAGCCTCAGCAGGGGGGAAAAACTGTTTTTT.

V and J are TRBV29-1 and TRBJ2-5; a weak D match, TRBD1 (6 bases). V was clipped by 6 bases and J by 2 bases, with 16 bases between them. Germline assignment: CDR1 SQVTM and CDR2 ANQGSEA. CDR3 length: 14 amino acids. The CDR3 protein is CSVSPVGQQETQYF. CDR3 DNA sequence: TGCAGCGTCTCCCCCGTGGGACAACAAGAGACCCAGTACTTC.